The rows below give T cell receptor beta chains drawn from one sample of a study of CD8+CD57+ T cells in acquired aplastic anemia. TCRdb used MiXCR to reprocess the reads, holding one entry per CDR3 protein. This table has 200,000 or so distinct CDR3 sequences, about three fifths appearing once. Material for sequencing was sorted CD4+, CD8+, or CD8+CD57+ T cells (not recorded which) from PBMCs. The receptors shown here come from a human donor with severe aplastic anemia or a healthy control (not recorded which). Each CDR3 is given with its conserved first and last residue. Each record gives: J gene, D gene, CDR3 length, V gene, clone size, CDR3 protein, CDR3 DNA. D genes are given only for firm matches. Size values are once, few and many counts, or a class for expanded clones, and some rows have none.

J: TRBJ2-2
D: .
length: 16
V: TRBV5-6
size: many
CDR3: CASSLPSRGRAGELFF
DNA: TGTGCCAGCAGCTTGCCGTCGAGGGGTCGCGCCGGGGAGCTGTTTTTT

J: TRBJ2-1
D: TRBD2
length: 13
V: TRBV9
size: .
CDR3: CASSRDYSNEQFF
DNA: TGTGCCAGCAGCAGGGACTACTCCAATGAGCAGTTCTTC

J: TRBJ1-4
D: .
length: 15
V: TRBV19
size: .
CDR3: CASTTSRPFNEKLFF
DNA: TGTGCCAGTACCACCTCGAGGCCCTTTAATGAAAAACTGTTTTTT

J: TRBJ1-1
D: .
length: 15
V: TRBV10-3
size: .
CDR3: CASSSSGRGNTEAFF
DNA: TGTGCCAGCAGTTCGTCTGGTAGGGGTAACACTGAAGCTTTCTTT

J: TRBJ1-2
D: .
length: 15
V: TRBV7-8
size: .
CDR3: CASSSPRDQDYGYTF
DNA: TGTGCCAGCAGCTCCCCCAGGGACCAGGACTATGGCTACACCTTC

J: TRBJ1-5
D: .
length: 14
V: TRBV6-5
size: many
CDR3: CASSYQEGNQPQHF
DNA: TGTGCCAGCAGTTACCAAGAGGGTAATCAGCCCCAGCATTTT

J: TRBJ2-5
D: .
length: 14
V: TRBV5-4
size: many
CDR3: CASSSGAGQETQYF
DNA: TGTGCCAGCAGCAGTGGGGCTGGCCAAGAGACCCAGTACTTC

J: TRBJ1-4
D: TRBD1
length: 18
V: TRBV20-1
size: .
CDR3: CSARDDGGQGASNEKLFF
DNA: TGCAGTGCTAGAGATGACGGGGGACAGGGGGCAAGTAATGAAAAACTGTTTTTT

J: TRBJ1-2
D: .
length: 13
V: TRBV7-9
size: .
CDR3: CASSDPGEYGYTF
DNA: TGTGCCAGCAGCGATCCAGGAGAGTATGGCTACACCTTC

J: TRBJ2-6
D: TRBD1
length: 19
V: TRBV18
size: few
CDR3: CASSPEIGQVDSGANVLTF
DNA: TGTGCCAGCTCACCCGAGATAGGACAGGTCGACTCTGGGGCCAACGTCCTGACTTTC

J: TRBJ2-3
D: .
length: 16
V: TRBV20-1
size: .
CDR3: CSAEPGPIRHTDTQYF
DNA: TGCAGTGCTGAACCTGGACCCATTAGACACACAGATACGCAGTATTTC

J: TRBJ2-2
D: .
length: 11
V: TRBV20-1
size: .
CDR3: CSTRGTGELFF
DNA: TGCAGTACCAGGGGAACCGGGGAGCTGTTTTTT

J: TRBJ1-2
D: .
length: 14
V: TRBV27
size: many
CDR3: CASSLVGATYGYTF
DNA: TGTGCCAGCAGTTTGGTGGGGGCCACCTATGGCTACACCTTC

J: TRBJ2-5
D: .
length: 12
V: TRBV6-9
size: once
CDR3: CAGGHRAETQYF
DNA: TGTGCCGGCGGACACCGGGCGGAGACCCAGTACTTC

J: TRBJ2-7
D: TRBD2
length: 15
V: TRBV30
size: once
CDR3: CAWSVGWGLALEQYF
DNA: TGTGCCTGGAGTGTTGGGTGGGGACTAGCCCTCGAGCAGTACTTC

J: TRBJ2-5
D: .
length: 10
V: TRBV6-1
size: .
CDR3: CASDGETQYF
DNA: TGTGCCAGCGACGGGGAGACCCAGTACTTC

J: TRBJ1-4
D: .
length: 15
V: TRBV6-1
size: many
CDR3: CASSPGQFPNEKLFF
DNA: TGTGCCAGCAGTCCCGGACAGTTCCCGAATGAAAAACTGTTTTTT

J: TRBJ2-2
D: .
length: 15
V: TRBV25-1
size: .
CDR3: CASSEPGAGTGELFF
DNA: TGTGCCAGCAGTGAACCAGGGGCCGGGACCGGGGAGCTGTTTTTT

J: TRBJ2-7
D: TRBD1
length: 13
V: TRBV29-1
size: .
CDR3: CSVATGGLNEQYF
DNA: TGCAGCGTAGCTACAGGGGGCTTGAACGAGCAGTACTTC

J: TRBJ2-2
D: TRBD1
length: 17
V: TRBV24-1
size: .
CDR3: CATSVPGQGAIAGELFF
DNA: TGTGCCACCAGTGTTCCTGGACAGGGGGCCATTGCCGGGGAGCTGTTTTTT

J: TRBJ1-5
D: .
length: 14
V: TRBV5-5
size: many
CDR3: CASSLAGDDQPQHF
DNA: TGTGCCAGCAGCTTGGCAGGGGACGATCAGCCCCAGCATTTT

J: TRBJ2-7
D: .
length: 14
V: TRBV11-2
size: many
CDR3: CASSLQAASYEQYF
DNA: TGTGCCAGCAGCTTACAGGCAGCCTCCTACGAGCAGTACTTC

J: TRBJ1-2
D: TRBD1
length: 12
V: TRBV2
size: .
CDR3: CASMGTGNGYTF
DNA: TGTGCCAGCATGGGGACAGGGAATGGCTACACCTTC

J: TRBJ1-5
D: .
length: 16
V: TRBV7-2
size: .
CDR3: CASSLAGGMGNQPQHF
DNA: TGTGCCAGCAGCTTAGCGGGGGGTATGGGCAATCAGCCCCAGCATTTT

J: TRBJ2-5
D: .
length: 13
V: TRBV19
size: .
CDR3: CASSIQRQETQYF
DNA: TGTGCCAGTAGTATCCAACGTCAAGAGACCCAGTACTTC

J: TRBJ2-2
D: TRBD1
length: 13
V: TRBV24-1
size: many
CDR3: CATGTGYTGELFF
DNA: TGTGCCACCGGGACAGGGTACACCGGGGAGCTGTTTTTT

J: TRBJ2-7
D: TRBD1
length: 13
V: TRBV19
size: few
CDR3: CASSIGRGYEQYF
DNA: TGTGCCAGTAGTATCGGCAGGGGGTACGAGCAGTACTTC

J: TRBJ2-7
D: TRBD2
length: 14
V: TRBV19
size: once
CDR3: CASNPGLASYEQYF
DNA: TGTGCCAGTAACCCGGGACTAGCGAGCTACGAGCAGTACTTC

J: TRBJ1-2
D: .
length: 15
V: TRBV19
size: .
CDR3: CASSIGTAANYGYTF
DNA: TGTGCCAGTAGTATAGGAACGGCTGCTAACTATGGCTACACCTTC

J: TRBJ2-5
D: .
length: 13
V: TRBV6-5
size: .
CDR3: CASDEGFQEAQYF
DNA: TGTGCCAGCGACGAGGGTTTTCAAGAGGCCCAGTACTTC

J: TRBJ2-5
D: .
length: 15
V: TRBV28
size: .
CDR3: CASKLSTGYQETQYF
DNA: TGTGCCAGCAAATTGTCCACGGGGTACCAAGAGACCCAGTACTTC

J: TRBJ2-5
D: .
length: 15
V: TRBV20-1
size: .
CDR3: CSARLFRVAWETQYF
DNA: TGCAGTGCTAGGCTGTTCAGGGTTGCATGGGAGACCCAGTACTTC

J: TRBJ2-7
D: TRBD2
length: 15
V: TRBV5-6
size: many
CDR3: CASSGGLALSYEQYF
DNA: TGTGCCAGCAGCGGTGGACTAGCGCTCTCCTACGAGCAGTACTTC

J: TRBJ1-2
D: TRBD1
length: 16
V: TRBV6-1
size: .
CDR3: CASSKPPGQGFYGYTF
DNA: TGTGCCAGCAGTAAACCCCCGGGACAGGGGTTCTATGGCTACACCTTC

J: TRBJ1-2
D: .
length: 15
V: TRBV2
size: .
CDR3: CASSPPTGGNYGYTF
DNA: TGTGCCAGCAGTCCCCCCACGGGAGGGAACTATGGCTACACCTTC

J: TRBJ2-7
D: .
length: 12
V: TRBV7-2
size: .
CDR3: CASSHNSYEQYF
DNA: TGTGCCAGCAGCCATAACTCCTACGAGCAGTACTTC

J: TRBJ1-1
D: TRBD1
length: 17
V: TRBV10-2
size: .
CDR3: CASSERTGIGGNTEAFF
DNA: TGCGCCAGCAGTGAAAGGACAGGGATTGGGGGGAACACTGAAGCTTTCTTT

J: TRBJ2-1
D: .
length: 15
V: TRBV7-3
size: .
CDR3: CASSQSQGPYNEQFF
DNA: TGTGCCAGCAGCCAATCGCAGGGTCCCTACAATGAGCAGTTCTTC

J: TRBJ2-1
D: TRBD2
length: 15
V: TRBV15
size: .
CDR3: CATSIGTSGNNEQFF
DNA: TGTGCCACCAGCATTGGGACTAGCGGCAACAATGAGCAGTTCTTC

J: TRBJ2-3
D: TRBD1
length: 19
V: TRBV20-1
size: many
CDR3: CSARESFTGGNWNTDTQYF
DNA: TGCAGTGCTAGAGAGTCGTTCACAGGGGGAAACTGGAACACAGATACGCAGTATTTT

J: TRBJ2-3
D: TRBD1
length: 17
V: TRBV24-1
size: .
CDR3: CATSDPRTGISTDTQYF
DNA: TGTGCCACCAGTGATCCTAGGACAGGGATTAGCACAGATACGCAGTATTTT

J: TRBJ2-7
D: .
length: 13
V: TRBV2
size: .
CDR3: CASVPSSSYEQYF
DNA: TGTGCCAGCGTCCCTAGCAGCTCCTACGAGCAGTACTTC

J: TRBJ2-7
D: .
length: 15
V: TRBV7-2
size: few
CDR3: CASSLMGASSYEQYF
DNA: TGTGCCAGCAGCTTAATGGGCGCCAGCTCCTACGAGCAGTACTTC

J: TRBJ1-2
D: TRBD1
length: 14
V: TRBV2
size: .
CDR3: CASSAPGTVYGYTF
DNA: TGTGCCAGCAGTGCCCCCGGGACAGTTTATGGCTACACCTTC

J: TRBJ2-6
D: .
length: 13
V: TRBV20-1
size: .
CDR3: CSAREEGANVLTF
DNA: TGCAGTGCTAGAGAGGAAGGGGCCAACGTCCTGACTTTC

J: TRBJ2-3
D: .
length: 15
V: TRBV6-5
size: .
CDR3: CASSREGRVTDTQYF
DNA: TGTGCCAGCAGCCGAGAGGGCAGGGTGACAGATACGCAGTATTTT